This T cell receptor (beta chain) was obtained from a study of OX40 agonist ivuxolimab in advanced cancers. Study-level points and caveats: Expansion of clones was among the lowest in partial responders at 0.1-3.0 mg/kg.

A history of autoimmune disease or systemic immunosuppression excluded patients. Germline-derived CDR1 and CDR2 are SGHRS and YFSETQ. CDR3 length: 14 amino acids. The ends lost 9 bases at V and 2 bases at J; junction bases unmatched: 10. Profiled with immunoSEQ multiplex PCR; TCRdb holds only in-frame clones, not every one. This table has roughly 48,000 clones, 65% to 85% appearing once. With regard to this clone: Its target is unknown.

The sample was CD4+ or CD8+ T cells sorted from blood, taken in a trial of the OX40 agonist ivuxolimab. The TCR was taken from an adult with an advanced solid tumor such as melanoma, head and neck, liver or kidney cancer. This chain uses TRBV5-1 with TRBJ2-5; 7 bases are a match to TRBD2. The CDR3 bases are TGCGCCACCGGAGCGGGGTCATCGCAAGAGACCCAGTACTTC. As protein: CATGAGSSQETQYF.